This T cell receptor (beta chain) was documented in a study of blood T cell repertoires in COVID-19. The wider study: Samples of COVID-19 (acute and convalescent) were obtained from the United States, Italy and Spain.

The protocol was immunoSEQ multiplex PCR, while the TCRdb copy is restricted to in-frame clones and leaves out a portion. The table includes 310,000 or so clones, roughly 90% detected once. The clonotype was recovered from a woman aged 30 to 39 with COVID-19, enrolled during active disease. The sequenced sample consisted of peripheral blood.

The CDR3 spells CASSPRQGIMTEAFF. CDR3 in DNA: TGCGCCAGCAGCCCGAGACAGGGAATTATGACTGAAGCTTTCTTT. The chain carries TRBV5-1 and TRBJ1-1, with 7 positions matching TRBD1. The junction had 11 bases not matched to a gene; V was cut back by 4 bases and J by 5 bases. This CDR3 has 15 residues. CDR1 and CDR2 (germline): SGHRS, YFSETQ.